A selection of T cell receptor beta chains follows, all from one sample in a study of T-cell reconstitution after alpha-beta-depleted transplantation in children. TCRdb analysed the PCR reads with MiXCR anew, one entry per CDR3 protein. The sample records hundreds of thousands of distinct CDR3 sequences, 10% to 15% being singletons. Sequenced here: PBMCs, mostly from graft donor cells, sampled 360 days after TCRalphabeta/CD19-depleted stem cell transplant. These receptors were taken from a male patient aged 10 to 17 who had a stem cell transplant for acute myeloid leukemia, so the T cells may come from the graft donor. Both conserved end residues are part of each CDR3. D genes are given only for firm matches. Not every row has a clone size; where given, it reads once, few, many or a size class.

J gene,clone size,D gene,V gene,CDR3 protein,CDR3 DNA
TRBJ2-7,NA,NA,TRBV29-1,CSVEEVEDGSYREQYF,TGCAGCGTTGAAGAGGTCGAAGACGGCTCATATCGCGAGCAGTACTTC
TRBJ1-2,few,TRBD1,TRBV7-9,CASSLGTGFGYTF,TGTGCCAGCAGCCTCGGGACAGGGTTTGGCTACACCTTC
TRBJ2-7,NA,TRBD2,TRBV19,CASSSQAGDDF,TGTGCCAGTAGTAGCCAAGCGGGAGACGACTTC
TRBJ1-1,few,NA,TRBV5-1,CASGQGPLNTEAFF,TGCGCCAGCGGCCAGGGGCCGCTGAACACTGAAGCTTTCTTT
TRBJ1-4,few,NA,TRBV5-1,CASSEGMTNEKLFF,TGCGCCAGCAGCGAGGGAATGACTAATGAAAAACTGTTTTTT
TRBJ2-5,NA,TRBD2,TRBV20-1,CSAGLAAETQYF,TGCAGTGCCGGACTAGCGGCAGAGACCCAGTACTTC
TRBJ2-7,few,NA,TRBV7-2,CASSLAGGLAVPPYEQYF,TGTGCCAGCAGCTTAGCGGGGGGTCTAGCCGTGCCTCCCTACGAGCAGTACTTC
TRBJ2-7,few,TRBD2,TRBV20-1,CSARELSSGRSPYEQYF,TGCAGTGCTAGAGAGTTAAGTAGCGGGAGATCCCCCTACGAGCAGTACTTC
TRBJ2-3,many,TRBD2,TRBV20-1,CSARGQTSVADTQYF,TGCAGTGCTAGAGGGCAAACTAGCGTAGCAGATACGCAGTATTTT
TRBJ2-3,NA,NA,TRBV6-5,CASSYGSRWRSTDTQYF,TGTGCCAGCAGTTACGGATCTCGGTGGCGGAGCACAGATACGCAGTATTTT
TRBJ2-3,NA,NA,TRBV28,CASRRGAGTDTQYF,TGTGCCAGCCGAAGAGGGGCGGGCACAGATACGCAGTATTTT